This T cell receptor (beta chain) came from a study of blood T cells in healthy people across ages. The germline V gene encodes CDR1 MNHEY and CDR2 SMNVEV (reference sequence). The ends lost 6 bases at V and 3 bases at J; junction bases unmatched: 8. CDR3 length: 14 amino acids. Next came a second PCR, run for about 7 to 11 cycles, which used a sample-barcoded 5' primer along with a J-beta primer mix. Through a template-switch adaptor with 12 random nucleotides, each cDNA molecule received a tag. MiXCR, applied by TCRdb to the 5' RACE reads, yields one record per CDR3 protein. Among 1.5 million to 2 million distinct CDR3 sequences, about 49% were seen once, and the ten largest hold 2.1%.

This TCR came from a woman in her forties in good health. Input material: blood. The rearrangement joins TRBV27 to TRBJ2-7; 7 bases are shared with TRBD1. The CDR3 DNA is TGTGCCAGCAGGATCCACCGGGACAGCTACGAGCAGTACTTC. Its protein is CASRIHRDSYEQYF.